This T cell receptor (beta chain) was profiled in a study of graft-versus-host responses after intestinal transplantation. Repertoires were generated with immunoSEQ multiplex PCR, while TCRdb's copy carries only in-frame clones and drops some. This table holds tens of thousands of clones, 94% found once. V was cut by 9 bases and J by 0 bases, with 11 bases left in between. The CDR3 loop spans 13 amino acids. From germline, CDR1 is LGHNA and CDR2 YSLEER. With respect to this clone: Its specificity is unknown.

The receptor's source is a human donor who was the organ donor for an intestinal transplant. The rearrangement uses TRBV4-3 and TRBJ1-1; D is unclear. Sequencing was performed on unstimulated CD4+ T cells sorted from spleen or lymph node cells, taken before transplant. The CDR3 loop reads CASRVTVNTEAFF. CDR3 DNA: TGCGCCAGTCGAGTAACGGTGAACACTGAAGCTTTCTTT.